Below, one T cell receptor (beta chain) is given with its context. Antigen: not known. Sequencing used immunoSEQ multiplex PCR; TCRdb keeps in-frame clones, though not all of them. The sample consists of about 51,000 clones, around 80% of them appearing once. Germline CDR1 is SGHTA and CDR2 is FQGNSA. Trimming cost V 1 base and J 5 bases, with 14 bases left between them. The CDR3 is 15 residues long. The entry originates in a study of a mutant IDH1 vaccine in newly diagnosed glioma. Across the study: It was radiotherapy, temozolomide, or both that patients received previously, with most receiving both.

The time point denotes: week 5, during vaccination. Every single dose of the vaccine, 300 ug of mutant IDH1 20-mer peptide, came with topical imiquimod. Study results and caveats: Apparently unrelated to pseudoprogression were changes in the top peripheral T cell clonotypes. Patients showed vaccine-induced immune responses at a rate of roughly 93%.

V and J are TRBV7-2 and TRBJ1-1; D possibly corresponds to TRBD1 (5 bases). The sequence was collected from a woman in her thirties or forties with glioma. Sequencing used PBMCs, obtained from a glioma patient whose treatment included an IDH1 peptide vaccine. In nucleotides, the CDR3 is TGTGCCAGCAGCTTAGAAGGGGACCGACGGACTGAAGCTTTCTTT. It encodes CASSLEGDRRTEAFF.